The TCR beta chain under discussion was sequenced for a study of cytomegalovirus exposure and HLA in healthy donors. The study's findings and limits: An observed cluster of highly shared sequence variants was recorded as a likely sequencing artifact. The authors enumerated roughly 180 TCR beta chains as linked to cytomegalovirus. Data from an earlier analysis indicated that most TCR beta V segments were productive either about 90% or about 30% of the time.

13 Jbeta primers and 60 Vbeta primers were used for the PCR. TCRdb keeps only in-frame clones here, not all; method: immunoSEQ multiplex PCR. This sample carries under 200,000 clones, nearly 80% of them seen once, and the ten largest clones take approximately 6%. Concerning this clone: What it binds is not known.

Sequenced: PBMCs. This sequence originates from a woman in her 30s in good health and CMV-seropositive.

The CDR3 here is CASSLFGGSYEQYF. The CDR3 DNA follows: TGTGCCAGCAGTTTATTCGGCGGGAGCTACGAGCAGTACTTC. V gene TRBV28 combines with J gene TRBJ2-7, with 7 bases that match TRBD2. The length of the CDR3 is 14 residues. Trimming removed 1 base from V and 3 bases from J; junction bases left unmatched: 3. Germline CDR1 reads MDHEN; CDR2 reads SYDVKM.